Shown below are 26 T cell receptor beta chains from a single sample sequenced in a study of blood T cell repertoires in COVID-19. TCRdb keeps only in-frame clones here, not all; method: immunoSEQ multiplex PCR. The sample lists 200,000 to 300,000 clones, approximately 86% seen once, with approximately 2% in the top ten. Material: peripheral blood. The source of these receptors is a man aged 25-40 years with active or convalescent COVID-19.

This clone was detected only a few times. This chain uses TRBV30 with TRBJ2-3; 9 bases are a match to TRBD2. CDR1 is GTSNPN, CDR2 SVGIG, per germline (reference sequence). V gave up 5 bases and J gave up 4 bases; unmatched junction bases: 4. The CDR3 runs to 13 residues. The CDR3 spells CAWSGGGADTQYF. CDR3 coding DNA: TGTGCCTGGTCGGGCGGGGGGGCAGATACGCAGTATTTT.

V gene TRBV9 combines with J gene TRBJ2-1; maybe TRBD1 (5 bases). The V gene lost 2 bases and the J gene lost 10 bases, with 7 bases spanning the gap. The CDR3 runs 11 residues. In germline, CDR1 is SGDLS, CDR2 YYNGEE. CDR3 loop: CASSVGAEQFF. The DNA for the CDR3 is TGTGCCAGCAGCGTTGGGGCCGAGCAGTTCTTC.

V usage is TRBV4-2 and J usage is TRBJ2-5; a weak D match, TRBD2 (6 bases). CDR3 length equals 14 residues. Germline V gene lookup returns CDR1 LGHNA and CDR2 YNFKEQ. Trimming took 3 bases from V and 4 from J, leaving 12 bases between them. Here the CDR3 reads CASSQGGLTETQYF. The CDR3 DNA reads as TGTGCCAGCAGCCAGGGCGGACTAACAGAGACCCAGTACTTC.

The J gene is TRBJ1-1, the V gene TRBV5-1; 9 positions agree with TRBD1. The CDR3 contains 16 residues. Germline CDR1 reads SGHRS; CDR2 reads YFSETQ. With 2 bases clipped from V and 4 bases from J, the junction kept 9 bases outside the gene matches. The CDR3, as DNA: TGCGCCAGCAGCTTATTAGTGGGACAGGGAGGCACTGAAGCTTTCTTT. It is translated as CASSLLVGQGGTEAFF.

The V gene is TRBV5-5, the J gene TRBJ1-4, with D perhaps matching TRBD1 (6 bases). Per germline, CDR1 SGHKS and CDR2 YYEKEE (reference sequence). The length of the CDR3 is 14 residues. The V end lost 4 bases, the J end lost 8 bases, and 15 bases lay between the germline ends. The CDR3 nucleotides are TGTGCCAGCAGCCATACAGGGAAGGGCGAAAAACTGTTTTTT. It is translated as CASSHTGKGEKLFF.

V is TRBV27 and J is TRBJ1-1; D not resolved. Germline lookup yields CDR1 MNHEY and CDR2 SMNVEV (reference sequence). V lost 5 bases and J lost 1, with 8 bases in between. The CDR3 contains 13 residues. The CDR3 region has the DNA TGTGCCAGCAGTATAACCGGGAACACTGAAGCTTTCTTT. Residues: CASSITGNTEAFF.

The V and J genes are TRBV11-2 and TRBJ2-3; TRBD1 aligns across 10 bases. Germline V gene data show CDR1 as SGHAT and CDR2 as FQNNGV. The ends lost 0 bases at V and 4 bases at J; junction bases unmatched: 4. This CDR3 is built from 16 residues. The CDR3, as DNA: TGTGCCAGCAGCTTAGACGGGACAGGGGCAGCAGATACGCAGTATTTT. Its protein is CASSLDGTGAADTQYF.

The chain combines TRBV9 with TRBJ1-2; D is possibly TRBD1 (6 bases). V lost 3 bases and J 8 bases, leaving 23 bases between the germline ends. The CDR3 spans 16 residues. Germline V lookup: CDR1 SGDLS, CDR2 YYNGEE. Here the CDR3 reads CASSEEEKTGLRGYTF. As DNA, the CDR3 is TGTGCCAGCAGCGAAGAAGAGAAGACAGGTCTCCGAGGCTACACCTTC.

This clone appeared once. The gene calls are TRBV27 and TRBJ2-7, with TRBD1 matching over 8 bases. The germline V gene has CDR1 MNHEY and CDR2 SMNVEV (reference sequence). The CDR3 is 15 residues long. V lost 3 bases to trimming and J lost 3 bases; unmatched junction nucleotides: 7. CDR3 loop: CASSFDRGGGYEQYF. DNA for the CDR3: TGTGCCAGCAGTTTCGACAGGGGAGGTGGCTACGAGCAGTACTTC.

V gene TRBV9 combines with J gene TRBJ2-3; TRBD1 is a possible D gene (6 bases). The germline V gene has CDR1 SGDLS and CDR2 YYNGEE. The CDR3 is 15 amino acids. V was cut by 3 bases and J by 2 bases, with 13 bases left in between. The CDR3 bases are TGTGCCAGCAGCGAGGGGGTATTGGTCACAGATACGCAGTATTTT. This codes for CASSEGVLVTDTQYF.

V usage is TRBV10-1 and J usage is TRBJ1-1; D not certain. Trimming removed 2 bases at V and 3 bases at J, with 10 bases between. Germline lookup yields CDR1 WNHNN and CDR2 SYGVQD (reference sequence). The CDR3 length is 14 residues. This CDR3 reads CASSESGRDTEAFF. The CDR3 nucleotides read TGCGCCAGCAGTGAGAGTGGGCGGGACACTGAAGCTTTCTTT.

V gene TRBV30 combines with J gene TRBJ2-7, with 10 bases identical to TRBD1. CDR1 is GTSNPN and CDR2 is SVGIG in the germline V gene (reference sequence). The CDR3 covers 14 residues. The trim removed 4 bases at V and 2 bases at J, leaving 5 bases unmatched. The CDR3: CAWTAGTGAYEQYF. DNA of the CDR3: TGTGCCTGGACCGCCGGGACAGGGGCCTACGAGCAGTACTTC. Full variable domain (outside the CDR3, taken from reference TRBV30 and TRBJ2-7): SQTIHQWPATLVQPVGSPLSLECTVEGTSNPNLYWYRQAAGRGLQLLFYSVGIGQISSEVPQNLSASRPQDRQFILSSKKLLLSDSGFYLCAWTAGTGAYEQYFGPGTRLTVT.

The J gene is TRBJ2-2, the V gene TRBV11-2; the match to TRBD1 covers 12 bases. CDR1 is SGHAT and CDR2 is FQNNGV in the germline V gene. V trimming: 5 bases; J trimming: 7 bases; junction bases outside the gene matches: 11. This CDR3 has 17 amino acids. CDR3 DNA sequence: TGTGCCAGCAGCCTTACTTTCGGGACAGGGGGCAGCGGGGAGCTGTTTTTT. Amino acids: CASSLTFGTGGSGELFF.

CDR3 nucleotide sequence: TGTGCCAGCACTACCCTAACAGCTCGCGGGGAGCTGTTTTTT. Its protein product is CASTTLTARGELFF. This chain joins TRBV6-5 and TRBJ2-2; D is ambiguous. The V gene lost 7 bases and the J gene lost 7 bases, with 16 bases spanning the gap. The CDR3 is 14 amino acids. Germline V gene sequence: CDR1 MNHEY, CDR2 SVGAGI.

The chain joins TRBV29-1 to TRBJ2-1, with 9 bases that match TRBD2. The J segment lost 4 bases and the V segment lost 4 bases, leaving 5 bases of the junction unmatched. Germline V CDR1 and CDR2: SQVTM, ANQGSEA. This CDR3 has 14 residues. The CDR3 reads CSVGPLAGYNEQFF. CDR3 DNA: TGCAGCGTTGGCCCGCTAGCGGGGTACAATGAGCAGTTCTTC.

The chain is built from TRBV14 and TRBJ2-1, with D possibly matching TRBD1 (7 bases). V lost 5 bases and J lost 3, with 14 bases in between. This CDR3 comprises 15 residues. Germline V CDR1 and CDR2: SGHDN, FVKESK. The CDR3 region has the DNA TGTGCCAGCAGCGCAGGGGGGAATTTCTACAATGAGCAGTTCTTC. This translates into CASSAGGNFYNEQFF.

The rearrangement uses TRBV7-3 and TRBJ2-2; TRBD1 agrees at 8 bases. The V gene's germline CDR1 is SGHTA and CDR2 FQGTGA. This CDR3 contains 15 residues. J lost 4 bases, V lost 3 bases, and 4 bases had no gene match. CDR3 nucleotide sequence: TGTGCCAGCAGCTTGACAGGGGACGGCACCGGGGAGCTGTTTTTT. Translation: CASSLTGDGTGELFF.

The V and J genes are TRBV12-3 or TRBV12-4 and TRBJ2-5; D possibly corresponds to TRBD2 (6 bases). The CDR3 has 12 residues. Trimming cost V 10 bases and J 2 bases, with 11 bases left between them. The DNA of the CDR3 is TGTGCCACCGGGGGAGTACAAGAGACCCAGTACTTC. It translates to CATGGVQETQYF.

The J gene is TRBJ1-1, the V gene TRBV9, with unresolved D. In germline, CDR1 is SGDLS, CDR2 YYNGEE. Trimming stripped 1 base from V and 1 base from J, with 14 bases between. The CDR3 spans 16 residues. CDR3 sequence reads: CASSVLGSGGNTEAFF. In nucleotides, the CDR3 is TGTGCCAGCAGCGTATTGGGTTCGGGAGGGAACACTGAAGCTTTCTTT.

In this sample, this clone turned up once. This chain links TRBV10-2 with TRBJ1-1; 10 bases agree with TRBD1. The CDR3 totals 17 residues. V dropped 7 bases and J dropped 0; count of bases not matched to a gene: 11. Germline V gives CDR1 WSHSY, CDR2 SAAADI. The CDR3, as DNA: TGCGCCAGCAACAGACAGGGGGCAAGGACTATGAACACTGAAGCTTTCTTT. It is translated as CASNRQGARTMNTEAFF.

The genes are TRBV7-8 and TRBJ2-7, with TRBD1 matching over 8 bases. V dropped 6 bases and J dropped 7; count of bases not matched to a gene: 11. The germline CDR1 and CDR2 sequences are SGHVS and FQNEAQ. This CDR3 spans 14 amino acids. The CDR3 sequence: CASRETTGVGEQYF. In nucleotides, the CDR3 is TGTGCCAGCAGAGAGACGACAGGGGTTGGAGAGCAGTACTTC.

This chain joins TRBV11-2 and TRBJ2-3, with D maybe TRBD2 (6 bases). V was pared by 0 bases and J by 4 bases, with 14 bases between. Germline V CDR1 and CDR2: SGHAT, FQNNGV. CDR3 size: 16 residues. The chain's CDR3 is CASSLDPGPGADTQYF. The CDR3, as DNA: TGTGCCAGCAGCTTAGACCCAGGACCGGGGGCAGATACGCAGTATTTT.

This chain links TRBV12-1 with TRBJ2-2; the D call in the table, TRBD2, was not verified against the DNA. TRBV12-1 is classified as a pseudogene. The CDR3 covers 19 residues. CDR3 bases: TGTGCCAGCAGCTTTGAGGTGTGTTTAGCGGGCGAAAACACCGGGGAGCTGTTTTTT. Protein sequence: CASSFEVCLAGENTGELFF.

This clone was counted only a few times. V and J are TRBV7-2 and TRBJ2-7; 9 bases align to TRBD1. Germline V gene sequence: CDR1 SGHTA, CDR2 FQGNSA. V lost 5 bases, J lost 4 bases, and 9 bases stayed unmatched. The CDR3 is 15 amino acids. CDR3 in DNA: TGTGCCAGCAGCCTCTCCGGGACAGGGCCTTACGAGCAGTACTTC. As protein: CASSLSGTGPYEQYF.

This clone was observed once. The V gene is TRBV3-1 (or the pseudogene TRBV3-2), the J gene TRBJ1-2; TRBD1 matches at 7 bases. CDR1 is LGHDT and CDR2 is YNNKEL in the germline V gene (reference sequence). V dropped 3 bases and J dropped 7; count of bases not matched to a gene: 20. This CDR3 has 18 amino acids. The CDR3 spells CASSQITGTDFTRGGYTF. In DNA, the CDR3 is TGTGCCAGCAGCCAGATCACCGGGACAGATTTTACCCGAGGTGGCTACACCTTC.

This sequence joins TRBV5-1 and TRBJ1-1; D may be TRBD1 (5 bases). Looked up from germline, CDR1 is SGHRS and CDR2 is YFSETQ. The CDR3 has 14 amino acids. With 4 bases removed from V and 10 bases from J, the gap between germline ends came to 20 bases. The CDR3 coding sequence is TGCGCCAGCAGCATGGGACTCCCGGGGGAGGTAGCTTTCTTT. Residues: CASSMGLPGEVAFF.